This T cell receptor beta chain came from a study of blood T cells in healthy people across ages. Notes on this clonotype: Its specificity is unknown.

Overall study results and limits: Higher diversity, along with more naive CD4+ cells, distinguished long-lived donors from aged donors.

Trimming pared 6 bases from V and 6 bases from J, leaving 15 bases between. CDR1 and CDR2 from the germline V gene are MGHDK and SYGVNS. The CDR3 spans 13 residues. A J-beta primer mix and a sample-barcoded 5' primer were used in a second PCR of about 7 to 12 cycles. Each single sample gave us at least 2.5 million CDR3-containing paired-end reads. One entry per CDR3 protein, called by TCRdb with MiXCR from the 5' RACE reads. The sample holds some 1.6 million distinct CDR3 sequences, roughly a third seen once. The sequence came from a woman aged 30 to 39 in good health. The source material was blood. The genes are TRBV25-1 and TRBJ2-7, with D possibly called TRBD1 or TRBD2 (5 bases each). CDR3 amino acids: CASSRGPGPEQYF. The DNA of the CDR3 is TGTGCCAGCAGCCGAGGGCCAGGGCCCGAGCAGTACTTC.